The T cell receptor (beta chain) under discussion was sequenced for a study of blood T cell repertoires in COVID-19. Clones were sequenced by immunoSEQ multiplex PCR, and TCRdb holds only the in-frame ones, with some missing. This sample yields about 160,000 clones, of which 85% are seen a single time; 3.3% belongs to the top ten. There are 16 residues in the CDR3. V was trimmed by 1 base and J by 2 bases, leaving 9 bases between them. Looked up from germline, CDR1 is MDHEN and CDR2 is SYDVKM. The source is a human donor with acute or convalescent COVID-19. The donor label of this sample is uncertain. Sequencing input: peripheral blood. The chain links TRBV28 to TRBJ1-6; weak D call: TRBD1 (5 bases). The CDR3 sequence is CASSLYRGAYNSPLHF. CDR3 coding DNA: TGTGCCAGCAGTTTATATCGGGGGGCCTATAATTCACCCCTCCACTTT.